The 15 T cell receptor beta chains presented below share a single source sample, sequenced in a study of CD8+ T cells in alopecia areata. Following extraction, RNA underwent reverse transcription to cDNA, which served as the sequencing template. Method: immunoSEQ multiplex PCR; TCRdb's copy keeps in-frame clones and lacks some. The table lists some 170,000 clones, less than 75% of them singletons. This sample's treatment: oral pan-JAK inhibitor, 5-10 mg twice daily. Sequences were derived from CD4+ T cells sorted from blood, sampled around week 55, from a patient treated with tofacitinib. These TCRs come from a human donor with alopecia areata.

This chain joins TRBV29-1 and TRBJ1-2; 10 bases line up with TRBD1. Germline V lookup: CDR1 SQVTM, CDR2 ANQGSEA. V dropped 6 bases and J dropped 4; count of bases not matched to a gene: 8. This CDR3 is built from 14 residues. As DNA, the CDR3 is TGCAGCGTCCCCCGGGACAGGGGTACCTATGGCTACACCTTC. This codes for CSVPRDRGTYGYTF.

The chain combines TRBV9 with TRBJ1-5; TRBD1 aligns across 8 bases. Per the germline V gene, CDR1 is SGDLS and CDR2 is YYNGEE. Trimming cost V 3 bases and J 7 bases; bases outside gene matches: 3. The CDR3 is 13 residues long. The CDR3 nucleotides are TGTGCCAGCAGCGAACAGGGGGACCAGCCCCAGCATTTT. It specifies CASSEQGDQPQHF.

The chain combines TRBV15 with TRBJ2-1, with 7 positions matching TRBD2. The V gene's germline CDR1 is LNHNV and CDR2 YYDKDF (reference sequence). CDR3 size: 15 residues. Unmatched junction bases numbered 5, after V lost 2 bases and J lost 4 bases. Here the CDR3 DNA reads TGTGCCACCAGCAGATCGGGGGGAGGGTACAATGAGCAGTTCTTC. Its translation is CATSRSGGGYNEQFF.

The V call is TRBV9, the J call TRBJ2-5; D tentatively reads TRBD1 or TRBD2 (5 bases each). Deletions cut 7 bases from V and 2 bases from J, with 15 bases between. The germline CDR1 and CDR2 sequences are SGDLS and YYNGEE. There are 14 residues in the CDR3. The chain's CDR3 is CASAPGRIQETQYF. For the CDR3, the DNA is TGTGCCAGCGCTCCGGGACGGATACAAGAGACCCAGTACTTC.

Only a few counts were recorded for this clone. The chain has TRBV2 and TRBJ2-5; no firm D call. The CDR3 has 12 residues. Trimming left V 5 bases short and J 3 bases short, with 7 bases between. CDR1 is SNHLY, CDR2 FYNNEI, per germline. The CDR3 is CASSNRKETQYF. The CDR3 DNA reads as TGTGCCAGCAGTAACAGAAAAGAGACCCAGTACTTC.

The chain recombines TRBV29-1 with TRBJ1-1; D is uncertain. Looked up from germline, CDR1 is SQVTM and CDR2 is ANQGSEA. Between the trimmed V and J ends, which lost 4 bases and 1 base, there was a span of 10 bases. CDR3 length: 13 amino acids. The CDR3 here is CSVGGRQNTEAFF. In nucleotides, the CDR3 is TGCAGCGTTGGAGGGCGACAGAACACTGAAGCTTTCTTT.

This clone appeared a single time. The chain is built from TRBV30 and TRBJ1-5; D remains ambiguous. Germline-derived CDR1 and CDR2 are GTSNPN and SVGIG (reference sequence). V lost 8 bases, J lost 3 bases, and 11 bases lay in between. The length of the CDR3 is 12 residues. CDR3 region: CALGHFNQPQHF. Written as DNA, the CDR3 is TGTGCCCTTGGGCACTTCAATCAGCCCCAGCATTTT.

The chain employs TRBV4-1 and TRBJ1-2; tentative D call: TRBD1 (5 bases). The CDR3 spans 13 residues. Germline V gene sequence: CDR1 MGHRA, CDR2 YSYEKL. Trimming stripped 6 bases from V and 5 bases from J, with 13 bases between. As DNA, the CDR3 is TGCGCCAGCAGTGTCCAGGGAAAATATGGCTACACCTTC. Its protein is CASSVQGKYGYTF.

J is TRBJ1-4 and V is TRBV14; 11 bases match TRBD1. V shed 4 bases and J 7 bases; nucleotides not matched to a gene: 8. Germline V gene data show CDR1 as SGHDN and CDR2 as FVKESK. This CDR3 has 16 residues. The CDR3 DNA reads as TGTGCCAGCAGCCCGAGGGGGACAGGGGGAAGTGAAAAACTGTTTTTT. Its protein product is CASSPRGTGGSEKLFF.

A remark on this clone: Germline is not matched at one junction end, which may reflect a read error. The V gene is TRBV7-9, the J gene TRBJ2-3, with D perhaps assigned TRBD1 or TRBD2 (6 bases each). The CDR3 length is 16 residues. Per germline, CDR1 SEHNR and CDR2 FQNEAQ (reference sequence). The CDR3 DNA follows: TGTGCCAGCAGCTCACCCCAGGGGCGGGGCACAAATACGCAGTATTTT. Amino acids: CASSSPQGRGTNTQYF.

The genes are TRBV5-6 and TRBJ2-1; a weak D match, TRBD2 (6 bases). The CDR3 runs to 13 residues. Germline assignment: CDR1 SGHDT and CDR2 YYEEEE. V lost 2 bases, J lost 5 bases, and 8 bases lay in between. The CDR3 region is CASSFGGNNEQFF. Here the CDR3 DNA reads TGTGCCAGCAGCTTTGGCGGGAACAATGAGCAGTTCTTC.

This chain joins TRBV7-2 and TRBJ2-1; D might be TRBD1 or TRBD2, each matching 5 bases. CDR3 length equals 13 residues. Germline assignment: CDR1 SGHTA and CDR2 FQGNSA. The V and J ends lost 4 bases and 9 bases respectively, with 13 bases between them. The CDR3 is CASSWGMRGEQFF. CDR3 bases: TGTGCCAGCAGCTGGGGTATGAGGGGTGAGCAGTTCTTC.

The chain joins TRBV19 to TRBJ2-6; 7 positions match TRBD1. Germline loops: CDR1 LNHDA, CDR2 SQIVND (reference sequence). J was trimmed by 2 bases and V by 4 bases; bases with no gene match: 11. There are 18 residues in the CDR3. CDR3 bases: TGTGCCAGTAGTACCACACGGCCGACAGGGACTGGGGCCAACGTCCTGACTTTC. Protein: CASSTTRPTGTGANVLTF.

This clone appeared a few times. The CDR3: CASSGDAANYGYTF. Here the CDR3 DNA reads TGTGCCAGCAGCGGAGATGCGGCTAACTATGGCTACACCTTC. The V and J genes are TRBV5-5 and TRBJ1-2, with unresolved D. Germline V CDR1 and CDR2: SGHKS, YYEKEE (reference sequence). V lost 4 bases and J lost 0, with 10 bases in between. There are 14 residues in the CDR3.

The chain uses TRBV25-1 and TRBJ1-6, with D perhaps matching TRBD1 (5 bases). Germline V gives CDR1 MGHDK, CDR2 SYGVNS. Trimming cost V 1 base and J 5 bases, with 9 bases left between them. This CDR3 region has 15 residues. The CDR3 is CASSEFRQNNSPLHF. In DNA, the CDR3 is TGTGCCAGCAGTGAATTTCGACAGAATAATTCACCCCTCCACTTT.